This T cell receptor (beta chain) was identified during a study of monozygotic twins with inflammatory bowel disease. The CDR3 runs 13 residues. From germline, CDR1 is MNHNY and CDR2 SVGAGI (reference sequence). TCRalpha and TCRbeta cDNA went through nested PCRs of roughly 16 and 10 cycles, two in total. TCRdb reanalyzed the 5' RACE reads and collapses them to one entry per CDR3 protein, without DNA. Its clone listing holds approximately 140,000 distinct CDR3 sequences. The sequence came from a human donor with ulcerative colitis or Crohn's disease, or a healthy co-twin of an affected twin (not recorded which). J is TRBJ2-3 and V is TRBV6-6; the TRBD2 assignment by TCRdb is unverifiable without DNA. The source material was blood. The CDR3 reads CASSSARGDTQYF.